This T cell receptor (beta chain) was identified during a study of blood T cell repertoires in COVID-19 (dated by TCRdb to the early 2020s). Background on the whole study: Collaborator samples came from the United States, Italy and Spain and covered acute and convalescent phases of COVID-19. The material from the prospective study consisted of cDNA or gDNA derived from T cells, B-cell-depleted T cells, or PBMCs. Subjects who had been exposed to COVID-19, were actively infected with it, or had recovered from it provided the deeply sampled blood TCRbeta repertoires that made up the dataset. A freely available public database, intended as a resource for researchers studying the immune response to SARS-CoV-2, is where the repertoires were released. Samples were obtained from the ongoing ImmuneRACE study (first 160 participants) and from some 1,300 subjects provided by 6 global collaborators. A de-identified subject ID, COVID-19 status, age in years and sex were almost always included in the sample metadata. Where available, HLA class I and class II types were obtained from metadata supplied by the sample provider rather than from assay-based typing.

The immunoSEQ Assay, a bias-controlled multiplex PCR, was used to amplify TCRbeta CDR3 regions from genomic DNA. Per the authors' processing: The number of nucleated cells in each sample was estimated by amplification of reference gene primers within the assay. Sequence reads were collapsed and filtered to measure the absolute abundance of every unique TCRbeta CDR3 rearrangement. For each sample, productive Simpson clonality was calculated as the square root of Simpson's diversity index over productive rearrangements. TCRdb provides this immuneACCESS table in a form limited to in-frame rearrangements. Some clones are lacking; in checked studies, under half of them reflect an unresolved V gene, and why the rest are absent is not known. The V and J calls and clone size come from that table; D and trimming were worked out from the DNA. For this sample there are tens of thousands of clones; about 94% appear just once. The top ten clonotypes cover 4.1% of the sample.

The CDR3, cysteine through phenylalanine, is 14 amino acids long. Of all the DNA, just the CDR3 is kept, 42 bases in frame from base 1. Cut back by 0 bases and 8 bases, the V and J ends lie 11 bases apart. From the germline V gene, CDR1 is SGHRS and CDR2 is YFSETQ. What the study reported, not specific to this receptor: The quantity of clinical and demographic metadata differed by source and by participant and was supplied without curation.

About this clone: The clone's antigen remains unknown. No clone much larger than this one lies a single base away; base qualities are absent.

Each collaborating institution followed its own protocols to collect whole blood in K2EDTA tubes. Collaborator samples were shipped for TCRbeta analysis as frozen whole blood, isolated PBMCs, or DNA extracted from either sample type. The TCR originated in a human donor with active COVID-19. The donor label of this sample is uncertain. Recombination joined TRBV5-1 with TRBJ1-4; TRBD1 is perhaps the D gene, given 5 matching bases. The source material was peripheral blood. This receptor has the CDR3 CASSLAGGEEKLFF. The sequence in DNA is TGCGCCAGCAGCTTGGCCGGGGGAGAGGAAAAACTGTTTTTT.